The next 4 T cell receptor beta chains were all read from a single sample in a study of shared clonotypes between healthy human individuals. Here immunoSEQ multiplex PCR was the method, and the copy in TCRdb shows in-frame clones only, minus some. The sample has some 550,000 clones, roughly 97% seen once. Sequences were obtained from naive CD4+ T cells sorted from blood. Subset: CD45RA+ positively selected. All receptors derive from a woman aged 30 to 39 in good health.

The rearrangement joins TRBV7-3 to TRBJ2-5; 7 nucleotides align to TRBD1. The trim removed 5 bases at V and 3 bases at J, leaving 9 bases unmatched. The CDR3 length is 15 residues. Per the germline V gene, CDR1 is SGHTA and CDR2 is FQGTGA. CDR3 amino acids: CASSPGTGVEETQYF. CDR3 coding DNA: TGTGCCAGCAGCCCCGGCACAGGGGTAGAAGAGACCCAGTACTTC. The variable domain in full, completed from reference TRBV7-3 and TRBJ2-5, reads GAGVSQTPSNKVTEKGKYVELRCDPISGHTALYWYRQSLGQGPEFLIYFQGTGAADDSGLPNDRFFAVRPEGSVSTLKIQRTERGDSAVYLCASSPGTGVEETQYFGPGTRLLVL.

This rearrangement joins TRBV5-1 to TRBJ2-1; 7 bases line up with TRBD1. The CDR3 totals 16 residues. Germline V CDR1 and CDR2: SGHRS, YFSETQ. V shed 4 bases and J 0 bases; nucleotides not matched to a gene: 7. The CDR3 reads CASSMGQQSSYNEQFF. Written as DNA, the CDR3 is TGCGCCAGCAGCATGGGACAGCAGAGCTCCTACAATGAGCAGTTCTTC.

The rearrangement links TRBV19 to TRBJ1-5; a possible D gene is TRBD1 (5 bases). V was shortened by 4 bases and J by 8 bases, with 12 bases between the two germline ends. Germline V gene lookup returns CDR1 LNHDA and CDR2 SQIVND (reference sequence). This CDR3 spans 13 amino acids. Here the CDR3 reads CASSNRGREPQHF. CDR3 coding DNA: TGTGCCAGTAGTAACCGGGGCCGGGAGCCCCAGCATTTT.

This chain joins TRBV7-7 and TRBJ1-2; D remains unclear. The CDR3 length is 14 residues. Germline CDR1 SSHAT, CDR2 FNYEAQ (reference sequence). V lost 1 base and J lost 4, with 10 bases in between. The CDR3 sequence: CASSLVRSGYGYTF. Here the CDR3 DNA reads TGTGCCAGCAGCTTAGTTAGATCTGGCTATGGCTACACCTTC.